This paragraph reports one T cell receptor (beta chain). Antigen unknown. The data originate from a study of cytomegalovirus exposure and HLA in healthy donors. Points from the study as a whole: In a later analysis, at a false discovery rate of 0.05, fewer than 20,000 TCR beta sequences were associated with HLA alleles.

This CDR3 comprises 15 residues. After removal of 4 bases from V and 4 bases from J, the junction contained 8 bases not matched to a gene. Germline CDR1 LNHDA, CDR2 SQIVND (reference sequence). Use of 60 Vbeta and 13 Jbeta primers characterized the PCR. The authors' processing: The authors later counted some 76 million unique TCR beta chains, roughly 10 million of them shared. Sequenced by immunoSEQ multiplex PCR; TCRdb stores in-frame clones only, minus some. From that table come the V and J calls and clone size; the DNA was used to work out D and trimming. The sample has about 170,000 clones; 65% to 85% are singletons.

This receptor was taken from a woman between 45 and 65 years old in good health and CMV-seropositive. Sequencing was carried out using PBMCs. The V gene is TRBV19, the J gene TRBJ1-2; 8 nucleotides align to TRBD1. CDR3 residues: CASSTGGGGGYGYTF. The CDR3, as DNA: TGTGCCAGTAGTACAGGGGGCGGAGGAGGCTATGGCTACACCTTC.